The 10 T cell receptor beta chains in this list originate from one sample, sequenced in a study of identical twins. Via MiXCR, TCRdb re-called the 5' RACE reads, giving one row per CDR3 protein. The table lists roughly 770,000 distinct CDR3 sequences, over 15% of them singletons. These data were also filed under a second study, of T cells expressing NK-cell markers.

Sequencing was carried out using PBMCs. The source of these receptors is a woman under 30 in good health.

CDR3 DNA sequence: TGTGCCAGCAGCTTATGGCAAGAGACCCAGTACTTC. Its protein is CASSLWQETQYF. The chain uses TRBV7-2 and TRBJ2-5, with no clear D. Trimming took off 2 bases at V and 2 bases at J, with 3 bases between the two ends. This CDR3 contains 12 residues. Germline V gives CDR1 SGHTA, CDR2 FQGNSA.

This clonotype was seen only once. The rearrangement links TRBV6-4 to TRBJ2-1, with D perhaps TRBD2 (5 bases). CDR1 is MRHNA, CDR2 SNTAGT, per germline. Trimming pared 3 bases from V and 7 bases from J, leaving 16 bases between. This CDR3 has 15 residues. The DNA for the CDR3 is TGTGCCAGCAGTGAGGAGGCCCTGGGAGCGAATGAGCAGTTCTTC. Residues: CASSEEALGANEQFF.

Only a few counts were recorded for this clonotype. The CDR3 loop reads CASSKGRGTGRTGELFF. Written as DNA, the CDR3 is TGTGCCAGCAGCAAGGGCCGTGGGACAGGGCGCACCGGGGAGCTGTTTTTT. The V gene is TRBV7-9, the J gene TRBJ2-2, with 9 positions matching TRBD1. V was pared by 5 bases and J by 4 bases, with 11 bases of the junction left unmatched. Germline V gives CDR1 SEHNR, CDR2 FQNEAQ (reference sequence). This CDR3 is built from 17 residues.

This chain links TRBV12-3 or TRBV12-4 with TRBJ2-1, with D possibly TRBD1 on 6 matching bases. This CDR3 spans 13 amino acids. Trimming stripped 5 bases from V and 6 bases from J, with 11 bases between. CDR3 in amino acids: CASSGDIGNEQFF. The CDR3 DNA reads as TGTGCCAGCAGTGGGGACATTGGCAATGAGCAGTTCTTC.

This sequence joins TRBV29-1 and TRBJ2-5, with D possibly being TRBD1 (6 bases). Germline loops: CDR1 SQVTM, CDR2 ANQGSEA. This CDR3 region has 11 residues. Trimming shortened V by 8 bases and J by 0 bases, and 7 bases separated the two germline ends. This CDR3 is CSHRDQETQYF. CDR3 nucleotide sequence: TGCAGCCACAGGGACCAAGAGACCCAGTACTTC.

The chain combines TRBV12-3 or TRBV12-4 with TRBJ2-7; 10 nucleotides agree with TRBD1. This CDR3 is built from 15 residues. The V segment lost 6 bases and the J segment 0 bases; nucleotides outside the gene matches: 5. CDR3 in amino acids: CASSSGTGVSYEQYF. The CDR3, as DNA: TGTGCCAGCAGCTCCGGGACAGGGGTCTCCTACGAGCAGTACTTC.

This clonotype was found many times. Relative to the germline gene, one junction end is altered; a read error may explain this. V gene TRBV5-1 combines with J gene TRBJ2-2; TRBD1 or TRBD2 may be the D gene (5 bases each). The CDR3 contains 14 residues. CDR1 is SGHRS, CDR2 YFSETQ, per germline. For the CDR3, the DNA is TGTGCCAGCCGAGGGACGGCGAACACCGGGGAGCTGTTTTTT. It yields the protein CASRGTANTGELFF. Based on the CDR3 plus reference TRBV5-1 and TRBJ2-2, the full variable domain is KAGVTQTPRYLIKTRGQQVTLSCSPISGHRSVSWYQQTPGQGLQFLFEYFSETQRNKGNFPGRFSGRQFSNSRSEMNVSTLELGDSALYLCASRGTANTGELFFGEGSRLTVL.

This clonotype was seen ten or more times. The rearrangement links TRBV12-3 or TRBV12-4 to TRBJ2-7; D call uncertain. V lost 1 base, J lost 7 bases, and 17 bases lay in between. The length of the CDR3 is 15 residues. This CDR3 is CASSLEGPGYLEQYF. The CDR3 region has the DNA TGTGCCAGCAGTTTAGAAGGGCCCGGTTATTTGGAGCAGTACTTC.

This clonotype was observed a handful of times. V is TRBV5-6 and J is TRBJ2-6, with D possibly being TRBD1 or TRBD2 (5 bases each). V gave up 4 bases and J gave up 2 bases, with 13 bases separating them. The CDR3 loop spans 16 amino acids. The germline CDR1 and CDR2 sequences are SGHDT and YYEEEE. The CDR3 here is CASSQERGTGANVLTF. In nucleotides, the CDR3 is TGTGCCAGCAGCCAGGAGAGGGGTACTGGGGCCAACGTCCTGACTTTC. Variable domain in full (rest from reference TRBV5-6 and TRBJ2-6): DAGVTQSPTHLIKTRGQQVTLRCSPKSGHDTVSWYQQALGQGPQFIFQYYEEEERQRGNFPDRFSGHQFPNYSSELNVNALLLGDSALYLCASSQERGTGANVLTFGAGSRLTVL.

This clonotype was counted only a few times. This CDR3 reads CSVEGTYNEQFF. The CDR3 nucleotides read TGCAGCGTTGAGGGGACCTACAATGAGCAGTTCTTC. This sequence joins TRBV29-1 and TRBJ2-1; D uncertain. V shed 3 bases and J shed 2 bases, with 5 bases lying between them. The CDR3 is 12 amino acids. Germline V gene lookup returns CDR1 SQVTM and CDR2 ANQGSEA.